The clone carrying this TCR beta chain appeared a few times. Its antigen is not known. This record comes from a study of response to subunit inactivated influenza vaccine. Study-wide findings and caveats: A suggestion made by the authors is that each seasonal influenza vaccination recruits few new T cells.

TCRdb re-derived calls from the RT-PCR reads in MiXCR, one entry per CDR3 protein. This sample has 400,000 to 650,000 distinct CDR3 sequences, with about 7.2% found just once. The receptor's source is a man aged 50-75 years who received an inactivated influenza vaccine. The sequencing here drew on PBMCs from blood, taken roughly 24 months after vaccination.

The CDR3 reads CATSRDAGGFYEQYF. CDR3 DNA sequence: TGTGCCACCAGCAGAGATGCAGGGGGGTTTTACGAGCAGTACTTC. The chain couples TRBV15 to TRBJ2-7, with D possibly TRBD1 on 7 matching bases. The germline V and J ends were trimmed by 0 bases and 4 bases, with 13 bases remaining between them. The germline V gene encodes CDR1 LNHNV and CDR2 YYDKDF (reference sequence). CDR3 size: 15 residues.